The present entry profiles one T cell receptor beta chain with its context. The data are from a study of blood T cell repertoires in COVID-19. Study overall: Some COVID-19 samples were acute and others convalescent; all came from the United States, Italy and Spain. Nucleic acid was either cDNA or gDNA, and it came from T cells, B-cell-depleted T cells, or PBMCs.

Germline V gives CDR1 SGDLS, CDR2 YYNGEE. V lost 0 bases and J lost 5, with 14 bases in between. The CDR3 sequence is 15 residues long. The repertoire was sequenced with immunoSEQ multiplex PCR; TCRdb's copy has only in-frame clones and lacks some. Of 150,000 to 200,000 clones detected, 80% to 90% appear once; the ten largest clones hold 3.7%. Source material: peripheral blood. V gene TRBV9 combines with J gene TRBJ1-1; D may be TRBD1 (6 bases). This TCR was recovered from a man in his late teens or twenties with active or convalescent COVID-19. The CDR3 is CASSVGAGVGTEAFF. CDR3 DNA: TGTGCCAGCAGCGTAGGGGCAGGGGTGGGAACTGAAGCTTTCTTT. Full variable domain (rest looked up from reference TRBV9 and TRBJ1-1): DSGVTQTPKHLITATGQRVTLRCSPRSGDLSVYWYQQSLDQGLQFLIQYYNGEERAKGNILERFSAQQFPDLHSELNLSSLELGDSALYFCASSVGAGVGTEAFFGQGTRLTVV.